Presented here are 16 T cell receptor beta chains from one specimen sequenced in a study of vaccination and CD4 T cells after COVID-19. Documented time point: late sampling 161 to 241 days after vaccination in a few convalescent patients. Treatment indicated: approximately 9-day PBMC culture with coronavirus spike peptide pools or control peptides (ViraFEST assay). Sequencing of DNA taken from cultured CD4+ T cells relied on the Oncomine TCR Beta short-read assay. Via MiXCR, TCRdb re-called the PCR reads, giving one row per CDR3 protein. Here the sample spans about 26,000 distinct CDR3 sequences, 41% being singletons. Their specific antigens are unknown. The sequencing used CD4+ T cells from blood, cultured in vitro, collected about 7 months after SARS-CoV-2 vaccination. The receptors come from a human donor who had recovered from COVID-19.

The V and J genes are TRBV7-2 and TRBJ2-5, with D uncertain. Germline V gene lookup returns CDR1 SGHTA and CDR2 FQGNSA. The CDR3 totals 11 residues. Trimming removed 6 bases at V and 4 bases at J, with 6 bases between. The CDR3 here is CASRRTETQYF. CDR3 nucleotides: TGTGCCAGCAGGCGAACAGAGACCCAGTACTTC.

This sequence joins TRBV20-1 and TRBJ2-7, with TRBD1 matching over 9 bases. This CDR3 is 16 amino acids long. Trimming cost V 5 bases and J 7 bases; bases outside gene matches: 18. CDR1 is DFQATT and CDR2 is SNEGSKA in the germline V gene (reference sequence). CDR3 loop: CSALKPWTGAALEQYF. CDR3 in DNA: TGCAGTGCTCTCAAACCCTGGACAGGGGCCGCCTTAGAGCAGTACTTC.

The J gene is TRBJ2-7, the V gene TRBV15; either TRBD1 or TRBD2 may fit D (5 bases each). Germline V lookup: CDR1 LNHNV, CDR2 YYDKDF (reference sequence). V was cut by 5 bases and J by 1 base, with 15 bases left in between. The CDR3 has 15 residues. This CDR3 reads CATSATGTSSYEQYF. DNA for the CDR3: TGTGCCACCAGCGCCACCGGGACGTCGTCCTACGAGCAGTACTTC.

This clonotype was counted only a few times. This chain joins TRBV7-2 and TRBJ2-7; a weak D match, TRBD2 (6 bases). The V end lost 5 bases, the J end lost 0 bases, and 14 bases lay between the germline ends. The CDR3 contains 15 residues. Germline V gene data show CDR1 as SGHTA and CDR2 as FQGNSA. CDR3 DNA sequence: TGTGCCAGCAGCCAAGACATCGGGAGCTCCTACGAGCAGTACTTC. This encodes CASSQDIGSSYEQYF.

This clonotype was seen a handful of times. The chain has TRBV7-6 and TRBJ1-1; D ambiguous. V lost 5 bases and J 6 bases, leaving 13 bases between the germline ends. The CDR3 covers 13 residues. Per germline, CDR1 SGHVS and CDR2 FNYEAQ. The CDR3 DNA follows: TGTGCCAGCAGCCCCGCGAGTGGAGCTGAAGCTTTCTTT. Translation gives CASSPASGAEAFF.

This clonotype was detected a few times. V gene TRBV28 combines with J gene TRBJ2-7; D is possibly TRBD1 or TRBD2 (6 bases each). Trimming cost V 5 bases and J 0 bases, with 14 bases left between them. Germline CDR1 reads MDHEN; CDR2 reads SYDVKM. The CDR3 has 15 amino acids. CDR3 region: CASSTIGGGSYEQYF. DNA for the CDR3: TGTGCCAGCAGTACAATTGGAGGGGGCTCCTACGAGCAGTACTTC.

Relative to its sample, this clonotype is medium-sized. One end of the junction is discordant with germline, which a read error may explain. The rearrangement joins TRBV7-8 to TRBJ2-1; 7 positions match TRBD1. Germline V gives CDR1 SGHVS, CDR2 FQNEAQ. The CDR3 is made up of 12 amino acids. For the CDR3, the DNA is TGTGCCAGCAGCTTAATTCGGGGACAGTGGTCCTTC. Translation gives CASSLIRGQWSF.

CDR3: CAISGNREVETQYF. The DNA for the CDR3 is TGTGCCATCAGTGGAAACCGGGAGGTTGAGACCCAGTACTTC. The chain uses TRBV10-3 and TRBJ2-5; 7 bases fit TRBD2. CDR1 is ENHRY and CDR2 is SYGVKD in the germline V gene. The CDR3 consists of 14 residues. Trimming at V came to 4 bases and at J to 5 bases, leaving 7 bases not matched to a gene.

This clonotype has just one count. This rearrangement joins TRBV24-1 to TRBJ1-2; D unresolved. V was clipped by 9 bases and J by 3 bases, with 13 bases between them. The germline gives CDR1 KGHDR, CDR2 SFDVKD. This CDR3 comprises 13 residues. The CDR3 sequence: CATSQYMDYGYTF. The CDR3 DNA reads as TGTGCCACCTCACAGTATATGGACTATGGCTACACCTTC.

The chain has TRBV20-1 and TRBJ2-2, with 12 bases lining up with TRBD2. This CDR3 has 15 residues. With 5 bases clipped from V and 6 bases from J, the junction kept 7 bases outside the gene matches. The V gene's germline CDR1 is DFQATT and CDR2 SNEGSKA (reference sequence). The CDR3 loop reads CSAPTGTSGPGELFF. The CDR3 DNA sequence: TGCAGTGCTCCGACCGGGACTAGCGGGCCCGGGGAGCTGTTTTTT.

The rearrangement uses TRBV27 and TRBJ2-7; 7 positions agree with TRBD2. Germline V CDR1 and CDR2: MNHEY, SMNVEV (reference sequence). The CDR3 is 12 amino acids. V was clipped by 1 base and J by 6 bases; unmatched bases: 0. CDR3 sequence: CASSLWGGEQYF. The DNA of the CDR3 is TGTGCCAGCAGTTTATGGGGGGGCGAGCAGTACTTC.

The chain uses TRBV15 and TRBJ2-5; 9 positions match TRBD1. After removal of 3 bases from V and 0 bases from J, the junction contained 5 bases not matched to a gene. The CDR3 covers 16 residues. Germline-derived CDR1 and CDR2 are LNHNV and YYDKDF (reference sequence). In DNA form, the CDR3 reads TGTGCCACCAGCAGTTTGACAGGGGGGAACCAAGAGACCCAGTACTTC. Its translation is CATSSLTGGNQETQYF. The full variable domain, its missing parts supplied by reference TRBV15 and TRBJ2-5, is DAMVIQNPRYQVTQFGKPVTLSCSQTLNHNVMYWYQQKSSQAPKLLFHYYDKDFNNEADTPDNFQSRRPNTSFCFLDIRSPGLGDTAMYLCATSSLTGGNQETQYFGPGTRLLVL.

The chain recombines TRBV6-1 with TRBJ2-7, with D perhaps matching TRBD1 (6 bases). This CDR3 contains 12 residues. CDR1 is MNHNS and CDR2 is SASEGT in the germline V gene. Trimming shortened V by 5 bases and J by 6 bases, and 11 bases separated the two germline ends. The CDR3 nucleotides are TGTGCCAGCAGTCGCAGGGGTCGCGAGCAGTACTTC. This translates into CASSRRGREQYF.

This clonotype was found a few times. This chain uses TRBV27 with TRBJ2-5; D is tentatively TRBD1 or TRBD2 (5 bases each). Germline CDR1 and CDR2: MNHEY and SMNVEV (reference sequence). This CDR3 is 12 amino acids long. The V gene lost 8 bases and the J gene lost 4 bases, with 11 bases spanning the gap. CDR3: CASPWGRETQYF. In nucleotides, the CDR3 is TGTGCCAGCCCATGGGGGAGAGAGACCCAGTACTTC.

This rearrangement joins TRBV20-1 to TRBJ2-2, with 8 bases that match TRBD2. This CDR3 comprises 14 residues. V lost 5 bases and J lost 0; bases outside the gene matches: 2. The V gene's germline CDR1 is DFQATT and CDR2 SNEGSKA (reference sequence). The chain's CDR3 is CSAGGLANTGELFF. The DNA of the CDR3 is TGCAGTGCTGGGGGACTAGCGAACACCGGGGAGCTGTTTTTT.

This clonotype was observed a handful of times. V usage is TRBV7-2 and J usage is TRBJ2-1; 12 positions agree with TRBD2. The CDR3 runs to 16 residues. V lost 1 base, J lost 8 bases, and 6 bases stayed unmatched. The V gene's germline CDR1 is SGHTA and CDR2 FQGNSA. The CDR3 bases are TGTGCCAGCAGCTTAGTACTAGCGGGAGGATTTGATGAGCAGTTCTTC. As protein: CASSLVLAGGFDEQFF.